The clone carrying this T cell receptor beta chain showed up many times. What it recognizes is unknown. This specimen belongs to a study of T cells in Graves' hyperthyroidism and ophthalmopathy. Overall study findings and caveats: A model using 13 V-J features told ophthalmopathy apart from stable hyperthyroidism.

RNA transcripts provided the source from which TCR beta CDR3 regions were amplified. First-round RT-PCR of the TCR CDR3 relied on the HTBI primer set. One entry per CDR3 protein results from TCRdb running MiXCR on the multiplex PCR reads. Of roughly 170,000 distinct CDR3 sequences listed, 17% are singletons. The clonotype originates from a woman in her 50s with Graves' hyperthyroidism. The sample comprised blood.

CDR3 nucleotides: TGTGCCAGCAGTGATCCGTGGGCTAGGGTTCCCACCGGGGAGCTGTTTTTT. This encodes CASSDPWARVPTGELFF. This sequence joins TRBV6-1 and TRBJ2-2, with no clear D. This CDR3 spans 17 amino acids. Germline CDR1 reads MNHNS; CDR2 reads SASEGT. The V gene lost 3 bases and the J gene lost 4 bases, with 18 bases spanning the gap.